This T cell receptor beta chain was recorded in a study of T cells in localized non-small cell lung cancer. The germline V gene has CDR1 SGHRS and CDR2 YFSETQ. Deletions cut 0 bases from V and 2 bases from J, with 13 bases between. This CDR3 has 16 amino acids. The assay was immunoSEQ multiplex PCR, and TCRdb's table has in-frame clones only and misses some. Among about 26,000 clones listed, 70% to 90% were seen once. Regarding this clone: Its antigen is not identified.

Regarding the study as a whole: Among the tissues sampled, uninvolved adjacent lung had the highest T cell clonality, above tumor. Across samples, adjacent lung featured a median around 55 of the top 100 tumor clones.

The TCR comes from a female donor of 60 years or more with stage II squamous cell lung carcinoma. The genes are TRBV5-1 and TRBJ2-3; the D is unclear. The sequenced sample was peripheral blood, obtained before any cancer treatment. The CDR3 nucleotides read TGCGCCAGCAGCTTGGGGCTCCAGCTAAACACAGATACGCAGTATTTT. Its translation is CASSLGLQLNTDTQYF. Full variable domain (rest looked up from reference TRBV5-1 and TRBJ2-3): KAGVTQTPRYLIKTRGQQVTLSCSPISGHRSVSWYQQTPGQGLQFLFEYFSETQRNKGNFPGRFSGRQFSNSRSEMNVSTLELGDSALYLCASSLGLQLNTDTQYFGPGTRLTVL.